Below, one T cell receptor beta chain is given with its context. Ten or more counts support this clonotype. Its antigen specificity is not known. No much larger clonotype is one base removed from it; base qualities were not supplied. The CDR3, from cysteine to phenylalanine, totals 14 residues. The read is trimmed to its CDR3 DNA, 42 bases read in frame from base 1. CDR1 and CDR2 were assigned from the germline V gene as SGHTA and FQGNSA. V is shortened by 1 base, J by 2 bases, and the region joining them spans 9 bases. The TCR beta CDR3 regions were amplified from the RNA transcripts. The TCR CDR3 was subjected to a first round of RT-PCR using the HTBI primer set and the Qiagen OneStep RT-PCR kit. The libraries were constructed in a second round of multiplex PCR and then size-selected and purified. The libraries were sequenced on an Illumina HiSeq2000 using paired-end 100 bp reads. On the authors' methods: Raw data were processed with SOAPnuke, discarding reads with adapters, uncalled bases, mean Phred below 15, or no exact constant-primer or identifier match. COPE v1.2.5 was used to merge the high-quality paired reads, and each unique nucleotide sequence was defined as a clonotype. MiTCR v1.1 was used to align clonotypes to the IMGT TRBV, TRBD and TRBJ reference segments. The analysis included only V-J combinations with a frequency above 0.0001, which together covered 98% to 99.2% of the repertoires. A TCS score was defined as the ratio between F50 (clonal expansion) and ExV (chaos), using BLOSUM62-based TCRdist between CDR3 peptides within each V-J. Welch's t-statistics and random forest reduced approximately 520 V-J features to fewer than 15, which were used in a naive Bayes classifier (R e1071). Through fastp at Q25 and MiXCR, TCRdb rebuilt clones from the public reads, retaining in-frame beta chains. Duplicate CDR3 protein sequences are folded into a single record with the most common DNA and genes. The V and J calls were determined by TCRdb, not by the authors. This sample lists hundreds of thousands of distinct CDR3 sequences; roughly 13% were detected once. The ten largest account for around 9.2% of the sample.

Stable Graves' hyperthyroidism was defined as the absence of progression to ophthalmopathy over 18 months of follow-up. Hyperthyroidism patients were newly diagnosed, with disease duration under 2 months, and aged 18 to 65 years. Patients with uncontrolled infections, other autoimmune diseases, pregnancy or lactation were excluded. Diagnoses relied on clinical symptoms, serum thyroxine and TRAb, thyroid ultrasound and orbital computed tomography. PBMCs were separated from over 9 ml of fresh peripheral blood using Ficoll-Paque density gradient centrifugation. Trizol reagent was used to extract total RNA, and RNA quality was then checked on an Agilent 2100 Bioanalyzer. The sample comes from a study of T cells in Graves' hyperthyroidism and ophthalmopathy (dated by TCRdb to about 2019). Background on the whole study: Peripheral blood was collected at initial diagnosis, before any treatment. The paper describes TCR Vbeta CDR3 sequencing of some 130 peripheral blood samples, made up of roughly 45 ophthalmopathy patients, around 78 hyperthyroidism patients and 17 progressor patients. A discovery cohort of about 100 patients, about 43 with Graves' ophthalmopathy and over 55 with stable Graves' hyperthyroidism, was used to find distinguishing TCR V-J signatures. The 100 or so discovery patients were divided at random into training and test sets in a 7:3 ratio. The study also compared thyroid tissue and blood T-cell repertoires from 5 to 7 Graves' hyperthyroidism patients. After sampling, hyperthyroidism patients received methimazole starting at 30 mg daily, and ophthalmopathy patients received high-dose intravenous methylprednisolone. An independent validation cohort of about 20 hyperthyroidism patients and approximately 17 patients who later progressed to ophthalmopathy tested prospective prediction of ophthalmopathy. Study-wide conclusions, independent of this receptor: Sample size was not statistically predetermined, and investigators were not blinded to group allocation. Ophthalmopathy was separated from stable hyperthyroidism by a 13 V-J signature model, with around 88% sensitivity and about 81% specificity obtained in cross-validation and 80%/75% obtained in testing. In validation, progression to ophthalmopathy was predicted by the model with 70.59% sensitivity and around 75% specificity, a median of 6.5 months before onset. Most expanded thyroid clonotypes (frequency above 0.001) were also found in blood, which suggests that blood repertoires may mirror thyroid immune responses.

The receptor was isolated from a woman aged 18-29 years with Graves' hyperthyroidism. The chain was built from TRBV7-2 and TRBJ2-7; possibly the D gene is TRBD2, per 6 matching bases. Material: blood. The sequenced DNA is TGTGCCAGCAGCTTAGACGGGAGCGCCTACGAGCAGTACTTC. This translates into CASSLDGSAYEQYF. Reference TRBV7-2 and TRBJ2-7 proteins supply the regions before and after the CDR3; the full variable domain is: GAGVSQSPSNKVTEKGKDVELRCDPISGHTALYWYRQSLGQGLEFLIYFQGNSAPDKSGLPSDRFSAERTGGSVSTLTIQRTQQEDSAVYLCASSLDGSAYEQYFGPGTRLTVT.